Below are 23 T cell receptor beta chains sequenced from a single sample in a study of T cells in Graves' hyperthyroidism and ophthalmopathy. It was RNA transcripts that yielded the amplified TCR beta CDR3 regions. The HTBI primer set served for first-round RT-PCR of the TCR CDR3. TCRdb ran MiXCR on the multiplex PCR reads and lists one entry per CDR3 protein. The data hold about 610,000 distinct CDR3 sequences, with more than 15% observed a single time. The sequenced sample was blood. Receptors originate from a middle-aged woman with Graves' ophthalmopathy.

This clonotype was counted ten times or more. The V call is TRBV5-1, the J call TRBJ2-3, with 7 bases identical to TRBD1. The germline V gene encodes CDR1 SGHRS and CDR2 YFSETQ. With V trimmed by 1 base and J by 5 bases, 4 bases remained unmatched. There are 14 residues in the CDR3. CDR3 DNA: TGCGCCAGCAGCTTGTCGACAGGGCAAGATACGCAGTATTTT. As protein: CASSLSTGQDTQYF.

The V gene is TRBV7-9, the J gene TRBJ2-1, with D tentatively TRBD1 (5 bases). Trimming stripped 3 bases from V and 6 bases from J, with 9 bases between. Germline V gene sequence: CDR1 SEHNR, CDR2 FQNEAQ (reference sequence). This CDR3 contains 13 residues. CDR3 region: CASSFLGVNEQFF. The CDR3, as DNA: TGTGCCAGCAGCTTTTTAGGGGTCAATGAGCAGTTCTTC.

As for this clonotype: Being one base from a much bigger clone, this may be a read error. The chain has TRBV4-2 and TRBJ1-2; D gene unclear. Looked up from germline, CDR1 is LGHNA and CDR2 is YNFKEQ. CDR3 length: 14 residues. The CDR3 here is CASSQVNLIDGYAF. DNA for the CDR3: TGTGCCAGCAGCCAAGTGAATTTAATCGATGGCTACGCCTTC.

The rearrangement links TRBV29-1 to TRBJ1-1; D is possibly TRBD1 (5 bases). Germline-derived CDR1 and CDR2 are SQVTM and ANQGSEA. V lost 4 bases and J lost 0, with 9 bases in between. CDR3 length: 13 residues. CDR3 bases: TGCAGCGTTGTAGGGGTGATGAACACTGAAGCTTTCTTT. Protein sequence: CSVVGVMNTEAFF.

This clonotype has a handful of counts. The chain is built from TRBV7-9 and TRBJ1-5; D might be TRBD1 (5 bases). The CDR3 has 14 amino acids. Trimming removed 4 bases at V and 3 bases at J, with 10 bases between. The germline V gene encodes CDR1 SEHNR and CDR2 FQNEAQ (reference sequence). Here the CDR3 DNA reads TGTGCCAGCAGCTCGGAGGGGATCAATCAGCCCCAGCATTTT. Its protein product is CASSSEGINQPQHF.

This clonotype showed up many times. The V and J genes are TRBV12-3 or TRBV12-4 and TRBJ1-1; D ambiguous. V dropped 3 bases and J dropped 1 base, with 6 bases sitting between them. This CDR3 has 13 residues. The CDR3 region is CASSLAWNTEAFF. CDR3 bases: TGTGCCAGCAGTTTGGCGTGGAACACTGAAGCTTTCTTT.

The CDR3 coding sequence is TGCGCCACTACAGAACGAGGAAACTCTGGGGCCAACGTCCTGACTTTC. This gives the protein CATTERGNSGANVLTF. The genes are TRBV5-1 and TRBJ2-6, with no clear D. The CDR3 is made up of 16 amino acids. The V and J ends lost 9 bases and 0 bases respectively, with 16 bases between them. Germline assignment: CDR1 SGHRS and CDR2 YFSETQ.

This chain links TRBV6-5 with TRBJ1-3; D ambiguous. Germline V lookup: CDR1 MNHEY, CDR2 SVGAGI. The CDR3 has 14 amino acids. Trimming removed 2 bases at V and 8 bases at J, with 13 bases between. In nucleotides, the CDR3 is TGTGCCAGCAGTTACCAACATGCATGGGACACCATATATTTT. Its protein product is CASSYQHAWDTIYF.

This clonotype was found many times. This rearrangement joins TRBV27 to TRBJ1-1, with TRBD1 matching 8 bases. CDR3 length: 12 residues. Germline V lookup: CDR1 MNHEY, CDR2 SMNVEV (reference sequence). The ends lost 6 bases at V and 8 bases at J; junction bases unmatched: 5. For the CDR3, the DNA is TGTGCCAGCAGGCTAGACAGGGGCGAAGCTTTCTTT. This gives the protein CASRLDRGEAFF.

Ten or more counts support this clonotype. The chain joins TRBV6-1 to TRBJ2-3; the D gene is possibly TRBD1 (5 bases). The germline CDR1 and CDR2 sequences are MNHNS and SASEGT. V dropped 7 bases and J dropped 1 base, with 12 bases sitting between them. This CDR3 contains 14 residues. CDR3 protein: CASIRQGRTDTQYF. CDR3 bases: TGTGCCAGCATCCGGCAGGGCCGCACAGATACGCAGTATTTT.

This clonotype was detected many times. V usage is TRBV11-2 and J usage is TRBJ2-7; 7 bases agree with TRBD2. The germline V gene has CDR1 SGHAT and CDR2 FQNNGV. The CDR3 contains 18 residues. The ends lost 3 bases at V and 0 bases at J; junction bases unmatched: 14. The CDR3 here is CASSFPMAGEGSSYEQYF. The CDR3 bases are TGTGCCAGCAGCTTTCCCATGGCGGGAGAAGGGAGCTCCTACGAGCAGTACTTC. The whole variable domain, filled in from reference TRBV11-2 and TRBJ2-7, reads EAGVAQSPRYKIIEKRQSVAFWCNPISGHATLYWYQQILGQGPKLLIQFQNNGVVDDSQLPKDRFSAERLKGVDSTLKIQPAKLEDSAVYLCASSFPMAGEGSSYEQYFGPGTRLTVT.

This clonotype was observed many times. The V gene is TRBV2, the J gene TRBJ1-4; 8 bases map to TRBD1. The CDR3 covers 15 residues. Trimming at V came to 4 bases and at J to 5 bases, leaving 6 bases not matched to a gene. Germline V gene data show CDR1 as SNHLY and CDR2 as FYNNEI. The CDR3 loop reads CASSAPGQVNEKLFF. The CDR3 region has the DNA TGTGCCAGCAGTGCCCCGGGACAGGTGAATGAAAAACTGTTTTTT.

This clonotype has just a few counts. At one of its ends the junction is not consistent with the germline gene, which may arise from a read error. The CDR3 reads CAISEGSGPYNEQFF. In DNA form, the CDR3 reads TGTGCCATCAGTGAGGGGAGCGGGCCCTACAATGAGCAGTTCTTC. The chain recombines TRBV6-1 with TRBJ2-1, with TRBD2 as a possible D gene (6 bases). Germline assignment: CDR1 MNHNS and CDR2 SASEGT. The CDR3 extends over 15 amino acids.

This chain links TRBV12-3 or TRBV12-4 with TRBJ2-1, with D perhaps matching TRBD1 or TRBD2 (5 bases each). The CDR3 has 15 amino acids. Trimming cost V 3 bases and J 4 bases, with 13 bases left between them. The CDR3, as DNA: TGTGCCAGCAGTTTTGGGGGTGGACCTTACAATGAGCAGTTCTTC. It translates to CASSFGGGPYNEQFF.

The chain couples TRBV9 to TRBJ1-6; a weak D match, TRBD1 (6 bases). CDR1 is SGDLS, CDR2 YYNGEE, per germline. This CDR3 comprises 15 residues. With 5 bases removed from V and 7 bases from J, the gap between germline ends came to 16 bases. The CDR3 nucleotides are TGTGCCAGCAGTGAATTTCGGGGGGCCAATTCACCCCTCCACTTT. It translates to CASSEFRGANSPLHF.

This clonotype was found a few times. The gene calls are TRBV30 and TRBJ1-5, with a possible D match to TRBD1 (6 bases). CDR3 length equals 13 residues. The germline CDR1 and CDR2 sequences are GTSNPN and SVGIG (reference sequence). The ends were cut back, 2 bases at V and 5 bases at J, with 10 bases in the middle. CDR3 in amino acids: CAWSHREDQPQHF. CDR3 sequence (DNA): TGTGCCTGGAGTCACAGGGAGGATCAGCCCCAGCATTTT.

The table lists this clonotype with many counts. V usage is TRBV6-1 and J usage is TRBJ2-2; TRBD1 agrees at 7 bases. The CDR3 extends over 15 amino acids. The germline V gene has CDR1 MNHNS and CDR2 SASEGT. Unmatched junction bases numbered 7, after V lost 6 bases and J lost 3 bases. The CDR3 spells CASRGGQAHTGELFF. CDR3 in DNA: TGTGCCAGCAGGGGTGGACAGGCGCACACCGGGGAGCTGTTTTTT.

This chain uses TRBV20-1 with TRBJ2-7; D is perhaps TRBD1 (6 bases). V lost 6 bases, J lost 4 bases, and 22 bases lay in between. This CDR3 is built from 15 residues. Per germline, CDR1 DFQATT and CDR2 SNEGSKA (reference sequence). DNA of the CDR3: TGCAGTGCCCTGACGATCGGCAGGGGTAATTACGAGCAGTACTTC. Its translation: CSALTIGRGNYEQYF.

This clonotype was counted ten times or more. The J gene is TRBJ2-1, the V gene TRBV3-1; 10 bases align to TRBD2. Germline lookup yields CDR1 LGHDT and CDR2 YNNKEL (reference sequence). CDR3 length equals 14 residues. Trimming at V came to 8 bases and at J to 7 bases, leaving 8 bases not matched to a gene. CDR3 sequence: CASSWLAGVNEQFF. In DNA form, the CDR3 reads TGTGCCAGCTCGTGGCTAGCGGGAGTGAATGAGCAGTTCTTC.

This clonotype showed up just a few times. The rearrangement joins TRBV4-2 to TRBJ2-3; 8 nucleotides match TRBD2. V shed 2 bases, J shed 3 bases, and the junction held 10 bases outside the gene matches. This CDR3 has 17 residues. CDR1 and CDR2 (germline): LGHNA, YNFKEQ. The CDR3 region has the DNA TGTGCCAGCAGCCAAAGCCCAAACGGGGGGGGTACAGATACGCAGTATTTT. Translating it yields CASSQSPNGGGTDTQYF.

Many counts were recorded for this clonotype. The chain is built from TRBV18 and TRBJ1-1; D remains ambiguous. Germline V gives CDR1 KGHSH, CDR2 LQKENI. The V gene lost 0 bases and the J gene lost 8 bases, with 7 bases spanning the gap. There are 12 residues in the CDR3. The CDR3 nucleotides read TGTGCCAGCTCACCACCCAGGAGGGAAGCTTTCTTT. This encodes CASSPPRREAFF.

At least ten counts were recorded for this clonotype. This chain connects TRBV20-1 to TRBJ1-6; 8 nucleotides agree with TRBD1. This CDR3 comprises 15 residues. Germline-derived CDR1 and CDR2 are DFQATT and SNEGSKA (reference sequence). The V gene end was trimmed by 3 bases and the J gene end by 11 bases; junction bases not matched to a gene: 12. CDR3 protein: CSARRTGWGSAPLHF. For the CDR3, the DNA is TGCAGTGCTAGGCGGACAGGGTGGGGCTCGGCACCCCTCCACTTT.

The gene calls are TRBV4-1 and TRBJ1-2; D ambiguous. CDR1 and CDR2 (germline): MGHRA, YSYEKL. Deletions cut 4 bases from V and 2 bases from J, with 11 bases between. The length of the CDR3 is 14 residues. CDR3 coding DNA: TGCGCCAGCAGCCCTAATGGGCCGAACTATGGCTACACCTTC. Protein sequence: CASSPNGPNYGYTF.